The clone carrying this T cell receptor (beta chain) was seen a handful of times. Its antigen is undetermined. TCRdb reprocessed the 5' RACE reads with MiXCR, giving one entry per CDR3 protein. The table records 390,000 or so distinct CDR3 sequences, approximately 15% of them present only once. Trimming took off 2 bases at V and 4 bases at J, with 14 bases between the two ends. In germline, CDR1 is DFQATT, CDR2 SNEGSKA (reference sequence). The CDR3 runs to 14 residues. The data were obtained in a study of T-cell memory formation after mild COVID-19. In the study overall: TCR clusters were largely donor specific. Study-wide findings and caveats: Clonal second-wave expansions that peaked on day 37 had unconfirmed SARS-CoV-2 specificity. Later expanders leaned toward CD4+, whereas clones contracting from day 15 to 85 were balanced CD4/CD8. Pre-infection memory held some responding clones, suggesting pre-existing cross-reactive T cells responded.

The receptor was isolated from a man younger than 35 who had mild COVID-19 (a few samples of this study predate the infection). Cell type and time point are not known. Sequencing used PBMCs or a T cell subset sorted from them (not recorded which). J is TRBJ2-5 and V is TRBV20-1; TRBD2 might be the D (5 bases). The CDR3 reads CSARRGGSSETQYF. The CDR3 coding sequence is TGCAGTGCTAGACGGGGTGGTAGCTCAGAGACCCAGTACTTC.